This T cell receptor (beta chain) was identified during a study of T-cell reconstitution after alpha-beta-depleted transplantation in children. Study-level results: Fresh T-cell production supplied most of the T-cell counts and diversity seen one year after transplant.

This clonotype was counted at least ten times. The antigen is undetermined. Deletions cut 1 base from V and 4 bases from J, with 13 bases between. The CDR3 length is 16 residues. Germline CDR1 reads SEHNR; CDR2 reads FQNEAQ (reference sequence). Preparation of the TCRbeta library was carried out with unique molecular identifiers. TCRdb processed the PCR reads anew with MiXCR; each CDR3 protein has one entry. The repertoire includes approximately 430,000 distinct CDR3 sequences, roughly 16% of them detected once, and roughly 29% sits in the top ten. This sequence originates from a boy in the first two years of life who had a stem cell transplant for Wiskott-Aldrich syndrome, so the T cells may come from the graft donor. The rearrangement joins TRBV7-9 to TRBJ2-2; D is undetermined. The sequencing used PBMCs, mostly from graft donor cells, collected 360 days after TCRalphabeta/CD19-depleted stem cell transplant. As DNA, the CDR3 is TGTGCCAGCAGCTTAGTCGGTCTACCGGTCACCGGGGAGCTGTTTTTT. Translated, it gives CASSLVGLPVTGELFF. The full variable domain, with the rest looked up from reference TRBV7-9 and TRBJ2-2, is DTGVSQNPRHKITKRGQNVTFRCDPISEHNRLYWYRQTLGQGPEFLTYFQNEAQLEKSRLLSDRFSAERPKGSFSTLEIQRTEQGDSAMYLCASSLVGLPVTGELFFGEGSRLTVL.